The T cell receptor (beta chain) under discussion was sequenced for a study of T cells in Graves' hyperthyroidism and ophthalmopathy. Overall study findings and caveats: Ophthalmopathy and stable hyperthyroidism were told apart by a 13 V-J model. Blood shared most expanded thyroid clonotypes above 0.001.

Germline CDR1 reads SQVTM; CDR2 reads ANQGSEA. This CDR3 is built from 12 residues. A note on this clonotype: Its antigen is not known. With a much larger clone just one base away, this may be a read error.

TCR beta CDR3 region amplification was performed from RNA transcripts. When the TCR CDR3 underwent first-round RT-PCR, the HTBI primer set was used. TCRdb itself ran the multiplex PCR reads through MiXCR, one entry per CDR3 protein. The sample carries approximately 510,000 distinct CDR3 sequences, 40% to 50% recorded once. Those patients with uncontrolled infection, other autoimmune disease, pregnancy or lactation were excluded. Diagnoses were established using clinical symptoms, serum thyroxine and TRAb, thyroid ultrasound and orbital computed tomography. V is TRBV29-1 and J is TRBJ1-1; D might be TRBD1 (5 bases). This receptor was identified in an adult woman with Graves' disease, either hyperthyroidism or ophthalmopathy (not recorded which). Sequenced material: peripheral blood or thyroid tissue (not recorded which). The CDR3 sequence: CSALDGAVGAFF. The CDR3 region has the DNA TGCAGTGCGTTAGACGGGGCGGTTGGGGCTTTCTTT.